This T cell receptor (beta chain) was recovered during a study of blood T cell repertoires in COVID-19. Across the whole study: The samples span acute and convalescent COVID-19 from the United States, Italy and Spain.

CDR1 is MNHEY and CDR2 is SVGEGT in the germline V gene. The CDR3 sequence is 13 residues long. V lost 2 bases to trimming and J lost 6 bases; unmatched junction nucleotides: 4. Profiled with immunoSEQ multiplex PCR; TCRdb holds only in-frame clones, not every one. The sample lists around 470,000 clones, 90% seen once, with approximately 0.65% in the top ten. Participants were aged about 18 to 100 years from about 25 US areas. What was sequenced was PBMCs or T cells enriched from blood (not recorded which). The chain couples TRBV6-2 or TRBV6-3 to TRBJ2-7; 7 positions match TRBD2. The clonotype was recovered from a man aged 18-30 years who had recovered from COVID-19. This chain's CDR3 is CASSYPTSSEQYF. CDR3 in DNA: TGTGCCAGCAGTTACCCGACTAGCTCCGAGCAGTACTTC.